This entry lists 8 T cell receptor beta chains sequenced from one sample in a study of T cells in Graves' hyperthyroidism and ophthalmopathy. The investigators amplified TCR beta CDR3 regions from RNA transcripts. During a first-round RT-PCR of the TCR CDR3, the HTBI primer set was used. TCRdb recomputed calls from the multiplex PCR reads with MiXCR, one row per CDR3 protein. This sample has approximately 430,000 distinct CDR3 sequences, with 15% to 19% found just once. Sequencing was carried out using blood. These receptors were collected from a woman under 30 with Graves' hyperthyroidism.

V is TRBV9 and J is TRBJ2-4, with D possibly TRBD2 on 5 matching bases. Germline V gene lookup returns CDR1 SGDLS and CDR2 YYNGEE. The CDR3 length is 14 residues. V lost 0 bases, J lost 7 bases, and 11 bases lay in between. The DNA for the CDR3 is TGTGCCAGCAGCGTAGAAGGGAGTCGGAACATTCAGTACTTC. This codes for CASSVEGSRNIQYF.

J is TRBJ2-1 and V is TRBV7-3; D might be TRBD1 (5 bases). Germline assignment: CDR1 SGHTA and CDR2 FQGTGA. The CDR3 consists of 13 residues. V was cut by 3 bases and J by 9 bases, with 12 bases left in between. The CDR3, as DNA: TGTGCCAGCAGCTTGAGCGTTAGGGGTGAGCAGTTCTTC. Its protein product is CASSLSVRGEQFF.

This clonotype has more than one count but fewer than ten. The rearrangement uses TRBV10-1 and TRBJ2-2; 9 bases are shared with TRBD2. Germline V gene lookup returns CDR1 WNHNN and CDR2 SYGVQD (reference sequence). After removal of 3 bases from V and 4 bases from J, the junction contained 0 bases not matched to a gene. This CDR3 comprises 14 residues. The CDR3 sequence is CASSELAGTGELFF. The DNA for the CDR3 is TGCGCCAGCAGTGAACTAGCGGGCACCGGGGAGCTGTTTTTT.

As concerns this clonotype: A much larger clone differs from this one at a single base, so this may be a read error. V and J are TRBV20-1 and TRBJ2-1; 10 nucleotides line up with TRBD1. The V segment lost 5 bases and the J segment 6 bases; nucleotides outside the gene matches: 7. The CDR3 runs to 14 residues. Germline V gene lookup returns CDR1 DFQATT and CDR2 SNEGSKA (reference sequence). The CDR3 region has the DNA TGCAGTGCTGGAAGACAGGGGGCTCGCAATGAGCAGTTCTTC. Translation: CSAGRQGARNEQFF.

This clonotype was seen more than once but under ten times. CDR3 loop: CASSYSMARSGNNEQFF. The CDR3 nucleotides read TGTGCCAGCAGTTACTCGATGGCGCGTAGCGGGAACAATGAGCAGTTCTTC. The chain has TRBV6-2 or TRBV6-3 and TRBJ2-1; 8 positions agree with TRBD2. This CDR3 region has 17 residues. The V and J ends lost 0 bases and 5 bases, in that order; junction bases with no gene match: 9. The germline CDR1 and CDR2 sequences are MNHEY and SVGEGT.

This clonotype came up many times. The chain combines TRBV6-4 with TRBJ2-3; 8 bases match TRBD2. The CDR3 runs 14 residues. The V gene end was trimmed by 3 bases and the J gene end by 6 bases; junction bases not matched to a gene: 5. The germline V gene has CDR1 MRHNA and CDR2 SNTAGT. In nucleotides, the CDR3 is TGTGCCAGCAGTGAAGGCAGCGGGGGCGATACGCAGTATTTT. Its protein product is CASSEGSGGDTQYF.

The chain is built from TRBV7-9 and TRBJ2-3; D gene uncertain. The CDR3 sequence is 15 residues long. The germline CDR1 and CDR2 sequences are SEHNR and FQNEAQ (reference sequence). The V and J ends lost 0 bases and 6 bases respectively, with 13 bases between them. The CDR3 DNA reads TGTGCCAGCAGCTTAGCGGGTGGCCTCAGGGATACGCAGTATTTT. This encodes CASSLAGGLRDTQYF.

This clonotype was seen repeatedly, ten times or more. The CDR3 DNA sequence: TGCGCCACCTCGGGACAGGTCAACACCGGGGAGCTGTTTTTT. It is translated as CATSGQVNTGELFF. The chain uses TRBV5-1 and TRBJ2-2; TRBD1 aligns across 8 bases. Germline V gives CDR1 SGHRS, CDR2 YFSETQ. The V segment lost 9 bases and the J segment 2 bases; nucleotides outside the gene matches: 6. This CDR3 region has 14 residues.